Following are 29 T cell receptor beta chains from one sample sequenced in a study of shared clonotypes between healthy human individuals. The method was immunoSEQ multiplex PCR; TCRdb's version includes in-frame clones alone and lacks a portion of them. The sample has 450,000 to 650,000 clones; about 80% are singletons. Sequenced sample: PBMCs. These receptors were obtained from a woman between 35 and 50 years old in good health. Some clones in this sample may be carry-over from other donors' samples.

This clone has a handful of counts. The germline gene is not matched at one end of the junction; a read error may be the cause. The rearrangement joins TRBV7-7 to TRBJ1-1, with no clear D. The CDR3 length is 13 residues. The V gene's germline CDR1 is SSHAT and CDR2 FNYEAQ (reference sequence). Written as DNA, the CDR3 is TGTGCTAGCAGCGTAGACAAGAACACTGAAGCTTTCTTT. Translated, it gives CASSVDKNTEAFF.

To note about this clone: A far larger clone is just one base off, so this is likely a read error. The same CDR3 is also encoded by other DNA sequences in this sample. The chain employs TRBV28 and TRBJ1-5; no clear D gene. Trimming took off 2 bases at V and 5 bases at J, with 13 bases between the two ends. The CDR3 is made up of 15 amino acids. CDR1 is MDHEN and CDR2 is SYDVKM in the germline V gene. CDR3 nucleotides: TGTGCCAGCAGTTTAGGCGGCGTGGGAGATCAGCCCCAGCATTTT. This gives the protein CASSLGGVGDQPQHF. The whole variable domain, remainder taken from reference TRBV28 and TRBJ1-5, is DVKVTQSSRYLVKRTGEKVFLECVQDMDHENMFWYRQDPGLGLRLIYFSYDVKMKEKGDIPEGYSVSREKKERFSLILESASTNQTSMYLCASSLGGVGDQPQHFGDGTRLSIL.

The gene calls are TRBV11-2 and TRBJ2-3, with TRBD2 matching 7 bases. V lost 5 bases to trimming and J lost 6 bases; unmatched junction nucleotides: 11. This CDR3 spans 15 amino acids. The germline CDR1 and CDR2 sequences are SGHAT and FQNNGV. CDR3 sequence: CASSPNSGTTDTQYF. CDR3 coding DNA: TGTGCCAGCAGCCCAAATTCGGGGACTACGGATACGCAGTATTTT.

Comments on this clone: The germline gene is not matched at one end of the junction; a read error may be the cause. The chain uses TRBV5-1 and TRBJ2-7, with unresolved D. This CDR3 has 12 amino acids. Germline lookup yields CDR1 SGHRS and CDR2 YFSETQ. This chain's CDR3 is CASSLASLEQYF. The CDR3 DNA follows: TGTGCCAGCAGCTTGGCCTCTCTCGAGCAGTACTTC.

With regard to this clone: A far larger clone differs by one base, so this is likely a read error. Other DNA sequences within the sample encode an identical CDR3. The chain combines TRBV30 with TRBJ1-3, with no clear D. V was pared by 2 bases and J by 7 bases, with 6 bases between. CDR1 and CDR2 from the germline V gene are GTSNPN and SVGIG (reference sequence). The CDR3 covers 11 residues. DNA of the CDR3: TGTGCCTGGAGTTATAGGAACACCATATATTTT. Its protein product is CAWSYRNTIYF.

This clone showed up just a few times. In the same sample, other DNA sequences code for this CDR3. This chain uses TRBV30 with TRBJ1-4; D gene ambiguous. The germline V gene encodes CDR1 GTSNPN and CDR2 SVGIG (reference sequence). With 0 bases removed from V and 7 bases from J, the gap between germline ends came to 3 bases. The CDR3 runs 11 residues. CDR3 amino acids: CAWSVREKLFF. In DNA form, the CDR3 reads TGTGCCTGGAGTGTACGTGAAAAACTGTTTTTT.

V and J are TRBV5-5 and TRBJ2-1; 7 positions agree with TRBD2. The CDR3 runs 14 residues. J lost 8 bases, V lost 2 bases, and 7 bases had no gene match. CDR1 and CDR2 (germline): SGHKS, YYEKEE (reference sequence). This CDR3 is CASSLLREIDEQFF. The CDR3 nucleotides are TGTGCCAGCAGCTTACTGCGGGAGATCGATGAGCAGTTCTTC.

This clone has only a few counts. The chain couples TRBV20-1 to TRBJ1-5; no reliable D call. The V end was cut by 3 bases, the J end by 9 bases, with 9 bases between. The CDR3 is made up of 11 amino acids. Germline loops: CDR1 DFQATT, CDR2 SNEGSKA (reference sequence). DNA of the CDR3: TGCAGTGCTAGCCTAGCAGGGCCCCAGCATTTT. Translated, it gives CSASLAGPQHF.

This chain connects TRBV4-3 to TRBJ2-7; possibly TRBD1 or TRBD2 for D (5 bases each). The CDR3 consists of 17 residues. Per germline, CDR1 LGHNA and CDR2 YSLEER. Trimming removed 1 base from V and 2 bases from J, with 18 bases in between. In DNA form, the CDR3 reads TGCGCCAGCAGCCAAGGCTTTGGGATGGGGACGGCCTACGAGCAGTACTTC. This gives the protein CASSQGFGMGTAYEQYF.

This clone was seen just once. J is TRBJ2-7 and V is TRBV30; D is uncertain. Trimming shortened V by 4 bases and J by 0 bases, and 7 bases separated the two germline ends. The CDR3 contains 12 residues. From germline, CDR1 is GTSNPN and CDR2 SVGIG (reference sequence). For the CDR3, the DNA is TGTGCCTGGACCGTGAGCTCCTACGAGCAGTACTTC. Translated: CAWTVSSYEQYF.

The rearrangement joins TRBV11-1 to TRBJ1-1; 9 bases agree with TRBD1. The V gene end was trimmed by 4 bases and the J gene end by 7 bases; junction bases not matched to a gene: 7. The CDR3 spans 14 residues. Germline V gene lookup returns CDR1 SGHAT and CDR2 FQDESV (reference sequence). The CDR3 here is CASSSATGGIEAFF. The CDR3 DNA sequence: TGTGCCAGCAGCTCCGCAACAGGGGGCATTGAAGCTTTCTTT.

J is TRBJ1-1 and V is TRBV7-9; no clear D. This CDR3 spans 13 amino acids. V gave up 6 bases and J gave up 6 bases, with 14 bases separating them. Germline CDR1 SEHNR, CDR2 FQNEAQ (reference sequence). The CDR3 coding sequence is TGTGCCAGCAGTCCGTTGCGCAGGTCTGAAGCTTTCTTT. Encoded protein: CASSPLRRSEAFF.

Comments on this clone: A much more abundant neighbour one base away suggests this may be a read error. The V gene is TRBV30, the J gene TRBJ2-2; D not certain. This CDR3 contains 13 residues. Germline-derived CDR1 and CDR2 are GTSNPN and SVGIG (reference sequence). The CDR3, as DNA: TGTGCCAGGAGTGGCCGGCGTGTCGGGGAGCTGTTTTTT. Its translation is CARSGRRVGELFF.

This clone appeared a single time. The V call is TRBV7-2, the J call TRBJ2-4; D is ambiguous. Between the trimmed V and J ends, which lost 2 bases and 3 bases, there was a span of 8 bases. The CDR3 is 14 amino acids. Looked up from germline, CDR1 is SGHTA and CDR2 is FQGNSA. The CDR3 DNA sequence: TGTGCCAGCAGCTTAAGATGGGGCAAAAACATTCAGTACTTC. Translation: CASSLRWGKNIQYF. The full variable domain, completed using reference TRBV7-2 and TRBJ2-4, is GAGVSQSPSNKVTEKGKDVELRCDPISGHTALYWYRQSLGQGLEFLIYFQGNSAPDKSGLPSDRFSAERTGGSVSTLTIQRTQQEDSAVYLCASSLRWGKNIQYFGAGTRLSVL.

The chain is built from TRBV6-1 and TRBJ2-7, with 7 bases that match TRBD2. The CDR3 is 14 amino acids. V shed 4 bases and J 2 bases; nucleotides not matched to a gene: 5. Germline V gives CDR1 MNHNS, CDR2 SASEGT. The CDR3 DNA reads TGTGCCAGCAGTGCGGGAGGCCCCACCTACGAGCAGTACTTC. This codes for CASSAGGPTYEQYF.

The CDR3 is CASSQVLAGGPREQYF. For the CDR3, the DNA is TGTGCCAGCAGCCAAGTACTAGCGGGAGGGCCTCGGGAGCAGTACTTC. The chain recombines TRBV4-2 with TRBJ2-7; TRBD2 matches 13 bases. With V trimmed by 1 base and J by 7 bases, 7 bases remained unmatched. Germline V lookup: CDR1 LGHNA, CDR2 YNFKEQ. The CDR3 is made up of 16 amino acids.

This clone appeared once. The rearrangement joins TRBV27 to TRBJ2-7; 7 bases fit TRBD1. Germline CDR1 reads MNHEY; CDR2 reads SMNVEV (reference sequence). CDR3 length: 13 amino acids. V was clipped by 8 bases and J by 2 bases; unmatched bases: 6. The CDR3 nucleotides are TGTGCCAGCGGAGTAGGGGGCCCCTACGAGCAGTACTTC. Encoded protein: CASGVGGPYEQYF.

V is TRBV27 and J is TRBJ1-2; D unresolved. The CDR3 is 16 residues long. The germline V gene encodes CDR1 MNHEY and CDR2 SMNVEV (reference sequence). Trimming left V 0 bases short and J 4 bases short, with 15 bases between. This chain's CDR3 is CASSLSDRVELYGYTF. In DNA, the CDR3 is TGTGCCAGCAGTTTATCGGACCGGGTCGAGCTCTATGGCTACACCTTC.

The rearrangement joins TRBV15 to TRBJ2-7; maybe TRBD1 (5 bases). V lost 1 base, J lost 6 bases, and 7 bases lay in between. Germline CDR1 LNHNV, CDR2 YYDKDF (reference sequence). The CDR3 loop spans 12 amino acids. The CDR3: CATSRVGREQYF. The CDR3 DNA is TGTGCCACCAGCAGAGTGGGGCGCGAGCAGTACTTC.

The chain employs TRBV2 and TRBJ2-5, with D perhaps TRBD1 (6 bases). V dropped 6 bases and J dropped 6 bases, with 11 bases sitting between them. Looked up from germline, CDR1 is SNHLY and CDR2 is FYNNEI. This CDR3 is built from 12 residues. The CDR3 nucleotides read TGTGCCAGCAGGGGGGCTCGTAAGACCCAGTACTTC. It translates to CASRGARKTQYF. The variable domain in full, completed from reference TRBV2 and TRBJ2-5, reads EPEVTQTPSHQVTQMGQEVILRCVPISNHLYFYWYRQILGQKVEFLVSFYNNEISEKSEIFDDQFSVERPDGSNFTLKIRSTKLEDSAMYFCASRGARKTQYFGPGTRLLVL.

CDR3 sequence: CASSPGRVAGELFF. CDR3 coding DNA: TGTGCCAGCAGTCCCGGCAGGGTGGCCGGGGAGCTGTTTTTT. The chain joins TRBV5-4 to TRBJ2-2, with D possibly matching TRBD1 (5 bases). V was pared by 5 bases and J by 6 bases, with 14 bases between. The CDR3 covers 14 residues. CDR1 and CDR2 (germline): SGHNT, YYREEE (reference sequence).

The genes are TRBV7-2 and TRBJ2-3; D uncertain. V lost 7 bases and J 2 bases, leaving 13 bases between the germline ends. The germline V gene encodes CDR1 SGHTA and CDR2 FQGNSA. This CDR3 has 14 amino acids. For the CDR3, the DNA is TGTGCCAGCACCAAATCTCGGCACACAGATACGCAGTATTTT. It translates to CASTKSRHTDTQYF.

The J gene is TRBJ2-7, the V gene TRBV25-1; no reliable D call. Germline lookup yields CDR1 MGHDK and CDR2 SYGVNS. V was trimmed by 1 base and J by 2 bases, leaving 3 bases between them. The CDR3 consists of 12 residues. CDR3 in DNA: TGTGCCAGCAGTGAATTGGCCTACGAGCAGTACTTC. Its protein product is CASSELAYEQYF.

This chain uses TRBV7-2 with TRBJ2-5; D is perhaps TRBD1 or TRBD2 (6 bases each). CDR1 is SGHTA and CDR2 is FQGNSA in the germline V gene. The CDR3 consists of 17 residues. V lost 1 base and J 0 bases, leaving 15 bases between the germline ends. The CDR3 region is CASSLVGAGTYQETQYF. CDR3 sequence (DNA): TGTGCCAGCAGCTTAGTGGGGGCGGGGACGTACCAAGAGACCCAGTACTTC.

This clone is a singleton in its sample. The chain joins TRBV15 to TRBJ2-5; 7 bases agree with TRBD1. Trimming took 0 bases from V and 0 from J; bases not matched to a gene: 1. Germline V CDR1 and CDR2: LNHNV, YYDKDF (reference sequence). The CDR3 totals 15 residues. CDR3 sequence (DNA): TGTGCCACCAGCAGAGACGGGACAGACCAAGAGACCCAGTACTTC. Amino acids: CATSRDGTDQETQYF.

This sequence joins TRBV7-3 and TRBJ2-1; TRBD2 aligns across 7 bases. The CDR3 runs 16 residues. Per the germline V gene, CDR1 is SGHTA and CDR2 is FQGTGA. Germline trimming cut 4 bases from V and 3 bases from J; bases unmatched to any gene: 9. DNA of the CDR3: TGTGCCAGCAGCTCCTCCACTAGCGTACTCTACAATGAGCAGTTCTTC. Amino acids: CASSSSTSVLYNEQFF.

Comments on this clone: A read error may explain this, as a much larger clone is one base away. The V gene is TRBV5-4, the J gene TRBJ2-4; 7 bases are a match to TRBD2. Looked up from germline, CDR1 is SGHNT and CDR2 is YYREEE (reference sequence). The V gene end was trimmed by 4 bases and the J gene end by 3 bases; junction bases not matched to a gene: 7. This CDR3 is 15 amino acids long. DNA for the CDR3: TGTGCCAGCAGCATGGGGGGGGATGGCAAAAACATTCAGTACTTC. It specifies CASSMGGDGKNIQYF.

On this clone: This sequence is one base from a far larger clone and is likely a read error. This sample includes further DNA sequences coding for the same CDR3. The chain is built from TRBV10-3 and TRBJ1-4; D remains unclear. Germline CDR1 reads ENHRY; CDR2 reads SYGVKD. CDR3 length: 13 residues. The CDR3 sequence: CAISEPRDEKLFF. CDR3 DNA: TGTGCCATCAGTGAGCCGCGGGATGAAAAGCTGTTTTTT.

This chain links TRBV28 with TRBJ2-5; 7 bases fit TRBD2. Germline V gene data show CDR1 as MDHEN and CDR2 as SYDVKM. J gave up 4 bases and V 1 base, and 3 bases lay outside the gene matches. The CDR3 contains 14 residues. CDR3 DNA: TGTGCCAGCAGTTTATCCGGCGGGGGAGAGACCCAGTACTTC. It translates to CASSLSGGGETQYF.